The 30 T cell receptor beta chains reported below all come from one sample, sequenced in a study of CD8 T cells in ankylosing spondylitis. One entry per CDR3 protein, called by TCRdb with MiXCR from the 5' RACE reads. The profile covers roughly 230,000 distinct CDR3 sequences, with under 20% appearing a single time and less than 35% taken by the ten largest. Sequencing was performed on blood, either unsorted or a sorted T cell fraction (not recorded which). Every receptor here comes from a male donor with ankylosing spondylitis or in good health (not recorded which).

This clonotype was counted a few times. The chain couples TRBV7-3 to TRBJ2-3; 9 nucleotides line up with TRBD2. V lost 2 bases to trimming and J lost 2 bases; unmatched junction nucleotides: 5. Germline V gene sequence: CDR1 SGHTA, CDR2 FQGTGA. This CDR3 is built from 16 residues. This chain's CDR3 is CASSLVAGALTDTQYF. CDR3 in DNA: TGTGCCAGCAGCTTAGTAGCGGGAGCCCTCACAGATACGCAGTATTTT.

V gene TRBV7-6 combines with J gene TRBJ2-7, with 13 bases matching TRBD2. Germline V CDR1 and CDR2: SGHVS, FNYEAQ. The V gene end was trimmed by 3 bases and the J gene end by 4 bases; junction bases not matched to a gene: 9. The CDR3 runs 17 residues. Written as DNA, the CDR3 is TGTGCCAGCAGCTTGGGGAGGACTAGCGGGAGTTTGTACGAGCAGTACTTC. It yields the protein CASSLGRTSGSLYEQYF. Filled out from reference TRBV7-6 and TRBJ2-7, the complete variable domain reads GAGVSQSPRYKVTKRGQDVALRCDPISGHVSLYWYRQALGQGPEFLTYFNYEAQQDKSGLPNDRFSAERPEGSISTLTIQRTEQRDSAMYRCASSLGRTSGSLYEQYFGPGTRLTVT.

In its sample, this clonotype was seen a few times. V usage is TRBV29-1 and J usage is TRBJ1-4; 9 bases are a match to TRBD1. Germline V CDR1 and CDR2: SQVTM, ANQGSEA. The CDR3 contains 13 residues. The V gene end was trimmed by 4 bases and the J gene end by 6 bases; junction bases not matched to a gene: 3. The CDR3 DNA reads TGCAGCGTTGCCCGGGACAGGGATGAAAAACTGTTTTTT. As protein: CSVARDRDEKLFF.

This clonotype showed up just a few times. The chain joins TRBV18 to TRBJ2-1; 9 nucleotides match TRBD2. CDR1 and CDR2 from the germline V gene are KGHSH and LQKENI. CDR3 length equals 15 residues. The V and J ends lost 8 bases and 2 bases, in that order; junction bases with no gene match: 7. The chain's CDR3 is CASTLAGEAYNEQFF. The CDR3 nucleotides are TGTGCCAGCACCTTAGCGGGAGAGGCCTACAATGAGCAGTTCTTC.

This clonotype was seen only once. The chain uses TRBV25-1 and TRBJ2-2; D assignment may be TRBD1 or TRBD2 (5 bases each). The CDR3 contains 17 residues. V lost 0 bases and J lost 0, with 11 bases in between. CDR1 MGHDK and CDR2 SYGVNS come from the germline V gene. The CDR3 reads CASSEYEVGPNTGELFF. DNA of the CDR3: TGTGCCAGCAGTGAATATGAGGTGGGACCGAACACCGGGGAGCTGTTTTTT.

This chain links TRBV2 with TRBJ2-5; 13 bases match TRBD2. V gave up 6 bases and J gave up 5 bases; unmatched junction bases: 9. CDR3 length: 16 residues. Germline V lookup: CDR1 SNHLY, CDR2 FYNNEI. In nucleotides, the CDR3 is TGTGCCAGCAGAGATGGACTAGCGGGAGCCAGCGAGACCCAGTACTTC. Translated: CASRDGLAGASETQYF. Drawing the rest from reference TRBV2 and TRBJ2-5, the complete variable domain is EPEVTQTPSHQVTQMGQEVILRCVPISNHLYFYWYRQILGQKVEFLVSFYNNEISEKSEIFDDQFSVERPDGSNFTLKIRSTKLEDSAMYFCASRDGLAGASETQYFGPGTRLLVL.

This clonotype was recorded a few times. The chain is built from TRBV4-2 and TRBJ2-5; TRBD1 might be the D (5 bases). V was cut by 6 bases and J by 0 bases, with 20 bases left in between. The germline CDR1 and CDR2 sequences are LGHNA and YNFKEQ. The CDR3 loop spans 17 amino acids. The CDR3 nucleotides are TGTGCCAGCAGTGGGGCAGGGCTTTTCCAGTACCAAGAGACCCAGTACTTC. This translates into CASSGAGLFQYQETQYF.

This clonotype showed up just a few times. CDR3 bases: TGTGCCAGCAAGGGAAATGAGCAGTTCTTC. Translated: CASKGNEQFF. The chain carries TRBV12-3 or TRBV12-4 and TRBJ2-1; no clear D gene. This CDR3 region has 10 residues. V dropped 7 bases and J dropped 7 bases, with 5 bases sitting between them.

This chain links TRBV5-8 with TRBJ1-5; the match to TRBD1 covers 8 bases. J gave up 7 bases and V 1 base, and 7 bases lay outside the gene matches. The CDR3 has 15 residues. The germline gives CDR1 SGHTS, CDR2 YDEGEE. The CDR3 region is CASSLSRGLQQPQHF. The CDR3 DNA sequence: TGTGCCAGCAGCTTGAGCAGGGGGCTCCAACAGCCCCAGCATTTT.

The chain is built from TRBV27 and TRBJ2-5; D may be TRBD2 (5 bases). This CDR3 region has 13 residues. Germline CDR1 is MNHEY and CDR2 is SMNVEV (reference sequence). V lost 3 bases to trimming and J lost 5 bases, with 10 bases between them. The CDR3 loop is CASSFFPGETQYF. The CDR3, as DNA: TGTGCCAGCAGTTTTTTTCCGGGGGAGACCCAGTACTTC.

This clonotype was seen only a few times. The chain carries TRBV7-9 and TRBJ2-5, with D unclear. CDR3 length: 14 amino acids. CDR1 and CDR2 from the germline V gene are SEHNR and FQNEAQ (reference sequence). The V end lost 4 bases, the J end lost 1 base, and 10 bases lay between the germline ends. The CDR3 region has the DNA TGTGCCAGCAGCTCAGACGTATCCCAAGAGACCCAGTACTTC. As protein: CASSSDVSQETQYF.

The chain employs TRBV4-2 and TRBJ2-7, with D possibly TRBD2 on 7 matching bases. The CDR3 runs 16 residues. Trimming shortened V by 0 bases and J by 0 bases, and 12 bases separated the two germline ends. From germline, CDR1 is LGHNA and CDR2 YNFKEQ. The CDR3 sequence: CASSQEGGLTSYEQYF. In DNA form, the CDR3 reads TGTGCCAGCAGCCAAGAGGGGGGGCTTACCTCCTACGAGCAGTACTTC.

The J gene is TRBJ2-3, the V gene TRBV20-1; TRBD2 agrees at 8 bases. Trimming at V came to 6 bases and at J to 1 base, leaving 9 bases not matched to a gene. Germline CDR1 DFQATT, CDR2 SNEGSKA (reference sequence). This CDR3 has 15 residues. The CDR3 is CSAPPLSGGTDTQYF. DNA for the CDR3: TGCAGTGCCCCCCCTCTTAGCGGGGGCACAGATACGCAGTATTTT.

V and J are TRBV7-2 and TRBJ2-1; no definite D call. V dropped 2 bases and J dropped 12 bases, with 11 bases sitting between them. Germline CDR1 and CDR2: SGHTA and FQGNSA. The CDR3 consists of 12 residues. DNA of the CDR3: TGTGCCAGCAGCTTAATTGGGCGCGGGCAGTTCTTC. This gives the protein CASSLIGRGQFF.

This chain connects TRBV7-9 to TRBJ2-7; weak D call: TRBD1 (6 bases). CDR1 is SEHNR and CDR2 is FQNEAQ in the germline V gene (reference sequence). The CDR3 runs 14 residues. The V end was cut by 1 base, the J end by 5 bases, with 12 bases between. CDR3 in amino acids: CASSLVSGANEQYF. CDR3 nucleotides: TGTGCCAGCAGCTTAGTCTCAGGGGCGAACGAGCAGTACTTC. The full variable domain, rest sourced from reference TRBV7-9 and TRBJ2-7, is DTGVSQNPRHKITKRGQNVTFRCDPISEHNRLYWYRQTLGQGPEFLTYFQNEAQLEKSRLLSDRFSAERPKGSFSTLEIQRTEQGDSAMYLCASSLVSGANEQYFGPGTRLTVT.

This clonotype was detected a few times. The rearrangement uses TRBV29-1 and TRBJ2-1; possibly TRBD1 for D (5 bases). The CDR3 contains 11 residues. Germline V lookup: CDR1 SQVTM, CDR2 ANQGSEA. The V end was cut by 7 bases, the J end by 7 bases, with 11 bases between. The CDR3 spells CSGIAGNEQFF. CDR3 DNA sequence: TGCAGCGGAATCGCAGGGAATGAGCAGTTCTTC.

A few counts support this clonotype. The chain uses TRBV29-1 and TRBJ2-2; 7 bases map to TRBD2. Germline CDR1 is SQVTM and CDR2 is ANQGSEA. V was pared by 1 base and J by 6 bases, with 5 bases of the junction left unmatched. This CDR3 has 14 residues. The CDR3 spells CSVEAAGEPGELFF. The CDR3 DNA is TGCAGCGTTGAAGCGGCGGGAGAACCCGGGGAGCTGTTTTTT.

The chain recombines TRBV12-3 or TRBV12-4 with TRBJ2-7, with a weak D call TRBD1 (6 bases). The CDR3 consists of 13 residues. Trimming removed 5 bases from V and 3 bases from J, with 11 bases in between. CDR3 sequence: CASSTTDSYEQYF. The DNA of the CDR3 is TGTGCCAGCAGTACTACGGACAGCTACGAGCAGTACTTC.

This clonotype occurred once. The chain combines TRBV6-5 with TRBJ2-7; D gene unclear. Germline V gene lookup returns CDR1 MNHEY and CDR2 SVGAGI. V lost 4 bases and J 6 bases, leaving 13 bases between the germline ends. This CDR3 is 13 amino acids long. CDR3 amino acids: CASSSLIDTEQYF. DNA of the CDR3: TGTGCCAGCAGTTCCCTTATTGACACCGAGCAGTACTTC.

At least ten counts were recorded for this clonotype. The chain recombines TRBV29-1 with TRBJ2-7; D may be TRBD2 (5 bases). V lost 1 base and J lost 5, with 15 bases in between. The CDR3 is made up of 14 amino acids. Looked up from germline, CDR1 is SQVTM and CDR2 is ANQGSEA. CDR3 loop: CSVEGSGGPDEQYF. The DNA of the CDR3 is TGCAGCGTTGAAGGCTCCGGAGGCCCCGACGAGCAGTACTTC.

The sample holds a few counts of this clonotype. The gene calls are TRBV12-3 or TRBV12-4 and TRBJ2-3; D might be TRBD1 (5 bases). V was cut by 4 bases and J by 11 bases, with 10 bases left in between. The CDR3 spans 11 residues. The CDR3 here is CASSSGLEQYF. The CDR3 bases are TGTGCCAGCAGTTCAGGGTTGGAGCAGTATTTT.

This clonotype was seen ten or more times. Written as DNA, the CDR3 is TGCGCCAGTACGAGCGGAGGGGGGTTTGAGACCCAGTACTTC. Its protein product is CASTSGGGFETQYF. This rearrangement joins TRBV4-1 to TRBJ2-5; the D gene could be TRBD1 or TRBD2 (6 bases each). The CDR3 has 14 amino acids. V was trimmed by 9 bases and J by 5 bases, leaving 19 bases between them. The germline gives CDR1 MGHRA, CDR2 YSYEKL.

This chain joins TRBV29-1 and TRBJ2-1; 10 positions agree with TRBD1. Germline V CDR1 and CDR2: SQVTM, ANQGSEA. V was pared by 1 base and J by 16 bases, with 1 base of the junction left unmatched. The CDR3 spans 10 residues. The CDR3 loop reads CSVEGQGAFF. The DNA for the CDR3 is TGCAGCGTTGAAGGACAGGGGGCCTTCTTC.

This clonotype appeared a few times. The J gene is TRBJ1-2, the V gene TRBV12-3 or TRBV12-4; 7 positions agree with TRBD1. This CDR3 is built from 16 residues. The J segment lost 5 bases and the V segment lost 8 bases, leaving 17 bases of the junction unmatched. CDR3 sequence reads: CASGDSPDPPLYGYTF. Written as DNA, the CDR3 is TGTGCCAGCGGGGACAGTCCTGATCCCCCTCTGTATGGCTACACCTTC.

This clonotype appeared a few times. The chain combines TRBV13 with TRBJ2-5, with D possibly matching TRBD1 (5 bases). In germline, CDR1 is PRHDT, CDR2 FYEKMQ (reference sequence). The CDR3 has 14 residues. V was trimmed by 5 bases and J by 3 bases, leaving 13 bases between them. In nucleotides, the CDR3 is TGTGCCAGCAGCGTCCGACAGACTGAAGAGACCCAGTACTTC. It encodes CASSVRQTEETQYF.

This clonotype was seen only once. At one end the junction does not follow the germline gene, possibly because of a read error. This chain links TRBV6-5 with TRBJ2-3, with D perhaps matching TRBD2 (6 bases). The CDR3 extends over 14 amino acids. CDR1 MNHEY and CDR2 SVGAGI come from the germline V gene. Here the CDR3 DNA reads TGTGCCAGCATTTACGGGGGTACGCCAGATACGCAGTATTTT. Translation gives CASIYGGTPDTQYF.

CDR3 DNA sequence: TGTGCCAGCATGGCTGGGGGGAACACTGAAGCTTTCTTT. It specifies CASMAGGNTEAFF. The rearrangement links TRBV27 to TRBJ1-1, with D tentatively TRBD1 (5 bases). CDR1 is MNHEY, CDR2 SMNVEV, per germline (reference sequence). V was shortened by 7 bases and J by 1 base, with 10 bases between the two germline ends. The CDR3 has 13 residues.

This clonotype was detected only a few times. The chain has TRBV7-9 and TRBJ2-1; a weak D match, TRBD2 (6 bases). V lost 3 bases, J lost 13 bases, and 25 bases lay in between. The CDR3 is 16 amino acids. The V gene's germline CDR1 is SEHNR and CDR2 FQNEAQ (reference sequence). CDR3 nucleotides: TGTGCCAGCAGCTTGGGGGGACTGTTTGGACTTCACTTCCAGTTCTTC. It yields the protein CASSLGGLFGLHFQFF.

This clonotype was picked up a small number of times. The chain recombines TRBV11-2 with TRBJ2-1, with D hard to call. The germline V gene encodes CDR1 SGHAT and CDR2 FQNNGV. CDR3 length: 16 residues. Trimming took 5 bases from V and 4 from J, leaving 18 bases between them. The CDR3 region has the DNA TGTGCCAGCAGCCCTCAAGGACGCCAGGTTTACAATGAGCAGTTCTTC. It codes for CASSPQGRQVYNEQFF.

V usage is TRBV7-9 and J usage is TRBJ2-5, with D possibly being TRBD2 (5 bases). The V end lost 5 bases, the J end lost 5 bases, and 12 bases lay between the germline ends. In germline, CDR1 is SEHNR, CDR2 FQNEAQ (reference sequence). The CDR3 length is 13 residues. The CDR3 loop reads CASSPAGGETQYF. The CDR3, as DNA: TGTGCCAGCAGCCCCGCGGGTGGGGAGACCCAGTACTTC.